This entry lists 5 T cell receptor beta chains sequenced from one sample in a study of T cell responses to AZD1222 COVID-19 vaccine. The data were produced by immunoSEQ multiplex PCR, yet TCRdb's version contains in-frame clones alone and is incomplete. This repertoire shows 150,000 or so clones, less than 95% found once; its top ten account for 1.3% to 1.5%. Sequenced here: peripheral blood, sampled on day 0 of AZD1222 vaccination. Source of these receptors: an adult in good health.

This clone was found many times. V is TRBV2 and J is TRBJ2-3, with 16 bases identical to TRBD2. The germline V gene encodes CDR1 SNHLY and CDR2 FYNNEI. This CDR3 is built from 15 residues. J was trimmed by 6 bases and V by 10 bases; bases with no gene match: 7. In nucleotides, the CDR3 is TGTGCCAACCCGGGACTAGCGGGGGGGCGTGATACGCAGTATTTT. The encoded protein is CANPGLAGGRDTQYF.

This chain uses TRBV6-5 with TRBJ1-2, with TRBD1 matching over 9 bases. J gave up 7 bases and V 6 bases, and 9 bases lay outside the gene matches. The CDR3 has 14 residues. In germline, CDR1 is MNHEY, CDR2 SVGAGI. CDR3 coding DNA: TGTGCCAGCAGCTACGGGACAGGGTCTGGTGGCTACACCTTC. It is translated as CASSYGTGSGGYTF.

This chain joins TRBV6-1 and TRBJ1-5; no firm D call. CDR3 size: 15 residues. The germline gives CDR1 MNHNS, CDR2 SASEGT. V was shortened by 3 bases and J by 7 bases, with 16 bases between the two germline ends. The CDR3 loop reads CASSDYEGRRQPQHF. Written as DNA, the CDR3 is TGTGCCAGCAGTGATTATGAGGGTCGGAGACAGCCCCAGCATTTT.

This chain connects TRBV10-3 to TRBJ2-3; no reliable D call. The ends were cut back, 9 bases at V and 0 bases at J, with 10 bases in the middle. CDR3 length: 13 residues. The germline gives CDR1 ENHRY, CDR2 SYGVKD. CDR3 DNA sequence: TGTGCCATTCAGATTACTAGCACAGATACGCAGTATTTT. Translated: CAIQITSTDTQYF.

This chain uses TRBV19 with TRBJ2-7, with D uncertain. CDR1 and CDR2 (germline): LNHDA, SQIVND (reference sequence). Trimming removed 2 bases from V and 1 base from J, with 9 bases in between. CDR3 length equals 14 residues. The CDR3: CASSISKGSYEQYF. The CDR3 coding sequence is TGTGCCAGTAGTATAAGTAAAGGTTCCTACGAGCAGTACTTC. Full variable domain (missing parts from reference TRBV19 and TRBJ2-7): DGGITQSPKYLFRKEGQNVTLSCEQNLNHDAMYWYRQDPGQGLRLIYYSQIVNDFQKGDIAEGYSVSREKKESFPLTVTSAQKNPTAFYLCASSISKGSYEQYFGPGTRLTVT.